The 18 T cell receptor beta chains in this list originate from one sample, sequenced in a study of T-cell reconstitution after alpha-beta-depleted transplantation in children. For TCRbeta, the library was prepared with unique molecular identifiers. TCRdb ran MiXCR on the PCR reads and lists one entry per CDR3 protein. The sample has 170,000 or so distinct CDR3 sequences; around 6.8% are singletons. The source was PBMCs from the stem cell graft donor, collected from the stem cell graft. These receptors all stem from a human donor who donated a stem cell graft to a child with Wiskott-Aldrich syndrome.

In this sample, this clonotype turned up a few times. The CDR3 loop reads CSARPSGTSTDTQYF. The CDR3, as DNA: TGCAGTGCTAGACCCTCGGGCACTAGCACAGATACGCAGTATTTT. This rearrangement joins TRBV20-1 to TRBJ2-3, with D hard to call. Looked up from germline, CDR1 is DFQATT and CDR2 is SNEGSKA (reference sequence). The length of the CDR3 is 15 residues. Trimming cost V 2 bases and J 0 bases, with 12 bases left between them.

J is TRBJ2-1 and V is TRBV11-3; TRBD2 matches 11 bases. CDR1 and CDR2 from the germline V gene are SGHNT and YENEEA. The CDR3 sequence is 17 residues long. Unmatched junction bases numbered 6, after V lost 1 base and J lost 4 bases. This CDR3 is CASSLVGLAGGYNEQFF. For the CDR3, the DNA is TGTGCCAGCAGCTTAGTGGGTCTAGCGGGAGGATACAATGAGCAGTTCTTC.

There are many counts of this clonotype. The genes are TRBV12-3 or TRBV12-4 and TRBJ1-6, with 11 nucleotides matching TRBD1. V lost 1 base and J lost 10; bases outside the gene matches: 3. This CDR3 comprises 15 residues. The CDR3 spells CASSLGTGGKSPLHF. The CDR3 DNA follows: TGTGCCAGCAGTTTAGGGACAGGGGGCAAATCACCCCTCCACTTT.

This clonotype appeared a few times. The CDR3 sequence is CSVEDLGLVTEDRNEQFF. The DNA of the CDR3 is TGCAGCGTTGAAGATCTGGGGCTAGTAACGGAGGATCGCAATGAGCAGTTCTTC. The rearrangement joins TRBV29-1 to TRBJ2-1, with D perhaps being TRBD1 or TRBD2 (5 bases each). The germline V gene encodes CDR1 SQVTM and CDR2 ANQGSEA. The CDR3 totals 18 residues. V was pared by 0 bases and J by 6 bases, with 24 bases between.

This clonotype was counted at least ten times. The J gene is TRBJ2-5, the V gene TRBV29-1; 7 bases align to TRBD2. Germline V lookup: CDR1 SQVTM, CDR2 ANQGSEA. The CDR3 totals 12 residues. The CDR3: CAAGVVSETQYF. Written as DNA, the CDR3 is TGCGCTGCGGGGGTTGTCTCGGAGACCCAGTACTTC.

Many counts were recorded for this clonotype. This chain links TRBV20-1 with TRBJ1-3; weak D call: TRBD1 (5 bases). The CDR3 runs 14 residues. Per the germline V gene, CDR1 is DFQATT and CDR2 is SNEGSKA (reference sequence). Trimming took 6 bases from V and 0 from J, leaving 12 bases between them. The CDR3 DNA is TGCAGTGCGCGGATCGACAGCTCTGGAAACACCATATATTTT. It yields the protein CSARIDSSGNTIYF.

This clonotype was observed at least ten times. The rearrangement uses TRBV19 and TRBJ2-1, with 7 positions matching TRBD1. The germline CDR1 and CDR2 sequences are LNHDA and SQIVND (reference sequence). This CDR3 is 16 amino acids long. V lost 1 base to trimming and J lost 1 base; unmatched junction nucleotides: 4. CDR3 residues: CASSIVAGGSYNEQFF. The CDR3, as DNA: TGTGCCAGTAGTATAGTAGCAGGGGGTTCCTACAATGAGCAGTTCTTC.

The rearrangement links TRBV7-2 to TRBJ2-2, with D tentatively TRBD1 or TRBD2 (5 bases each). The germline gives CDR1 SGHTA, CDR2 FQGNSA. The germline V and J ends were trimmed by 2 bases and 5 bases, with 18 bases remaining between them. CDR3 length: 17 amino acids. The CDR3 loop is CASSLIQHGTETGELFF. The CDR3 DNA follows: TGTGCCAGCAGCTTAATACAGCATGGGACGGAAACCGGGGAGCTGTTTTTT.

This clonotype came up many times. The CDR3 bases are TGTGCCAGCAGCTTTGGCAGGGAAGAGACCCAGTACTTC. This gives the protein CASSFGREETQYF. This rearrangement joins TRBV5-5 to TRBJ2-5; D may be TRBD1 (5 bases). CDR3 length: 13 residues. The germline V and J ends were trimmed by 2 bases and 3 bases, with 8 bases remaining between them. Germline V gene sequence: CDR1 SGHKS, CDR2 YYEKEE (reference sequence).

This clonotype was picked up many times. CDR3 in DNA: TGTGCCAGCAGTTTGGTAGCGGGGCCCACAGATACGCAGTATTTT. Translating it yields CASSLVAGPTDTQYF. The chain has TRBV27 and TRBJ2-3, with 8 bases aligning to TRBD2. Unmatched junction bases numbered 4, after V lost 3 bases and J lost 2 bases. Germline V gene sequence: CDR1 MNHEY, CDR2 SMNVEV (reference sequence). This CDR3 is 15 amino acids long.

Only a few counts were recorded for this clonotype. The gene calls are TRBV30 and TRBJ2-1, with D perhaps assigned TRBD1 or TRBD2 (5 bases each). Germline CDR1 is GTSNPN and CDR2 is SVGIG (reference sequence). V was pared by 8 bases and J by 9 bases, with 14 bases between. This CDR3 comprises 11 residues. CDR3 loop: CAAWDLTEQFF. CDR3 nucleotides: TGTGCCGCTTGGGACCTGACTGAGCAGTTCTTC.

The table lists this clonotype with many counts. The J gene is TRBJ2-2, the V gene TRBV12-3 or TRBV12-4; D gene unclear. The CDR3 extends over 15 amino acids. V lost 7 bases and J lost 7, with 19 bases in between. The CDR3 sequence is CASTPPPPVNGELFF. The CDR3 nucleotides are TGTGCCAGCACCCCTCCTCCACCCGTAAACGGGGAGCTGTTTTTT.

This clonotype occurred many times. The CDR3 region is CATSDFREQYF. CDR3 nucleotide sequence: TGTGCCACCAGTGATTTTCGGGAGCAGTACTTC. V usage is TRBV24-1 and J usage is TRBJ2-7; D uncertain. V was cut by 1 base and J by 7 bases, with 4 bases left in between. The germline V gene encodes CDR1 KGHDR and CDR2 SFDVKD. The CDR3 extends over 11 amino acids.

This clonotype has at least ten counts. The gene calls are TRBV29-1 and TRBJ2-3; 7 positions agree with TRBD1. This CDR3 has 15 residues. The V gene end was trimmed by 5 bases and the J gene end by 2 bases; junction bases not matched to a gene: 10. Per the germline V gene, CDR1 is SQVTM and CDR2 is ANQGSEA. The CDR3 reads CSVHDREGPTDTQYF. The CDR3 region has the DNA TGCAGCGTTCATGACAGGGAAGGGCCCACAGATACGCAGTATTTT.

This clonotype was seen many times. V is TRBV12-3 or TRBV12-4 and J is TRBJ1-2, with D unresolved. V lost 5 bases and J lost 6, with 19 bases in between. The CDR3 consists of 15 residues. The CDR3 reads CASSPWESQFNGYTF. The CDR3 DNA sequence: TGTGCCAGCAGTCCCTGGGAGAGCCAGTTTAATGGCTACACCTTC.

This chain uses TRBV5-1 with TRBJ2-5; D tentatively reads TRBD1 or TRBD2 (6 bases each). Germline-derived CDR1 and CDR2 are SGHRS and YFSETQ. The CDR3 contains 15 residues. The V and J ends lost 4 bases and 3 bases respectively, with 16 bases between them. The CDR3 DNA sequence: TGCGCCAGCAGCCCGCCAGGGGCGGGAAAAGAGACCCAGTACTTC. Its translation is CASSPPGAGKETQYF.

The genes are TRBV5-1 and TRBJ1-1; D may be TRBD1 (6 bases). CDR3 length: 15 residues. Germline CDR1 and CDR2: SGHRS and YFSETQ. The V end lost 2 bases, the J end lost 4 bases, and 15 bases lay between the germline ends. CDR3 bases: TGCGCCAGCAGCTTCTACCAGGGGACGATCACTGAAGCTTTCTTT. As protein: CASSFYQGTITEAFF.

Ten or more counts support this clonotype. The CDR3 loop reads CASTHDALGSYNEQFF. Written as DNA, the CDR3 is TGTGCCAGCACCCACGACGCGCTTGGGTCCTACAATGAGCAGTTCTTC. The chain recombines TRBV7-8 with TRBJ2-1; D remains ambiguous. In germline, CDR1 is SGHVS, CDR2 FQNEAQ. Trimming took 7 bases from V and 1 from J, leaving 17 bases between them. The CDR3 runs to 16 residues.